This TCR beta chain was profiled in a study of blood T cell repertoires in COVID-19. This clone was observed a few times. This study enrolled people aged roughly 18 to 100 from 20 to 25 US geographic areas. In assigning cohorts, the study relied on participant-reported clinical history. Some clones are missing from TCRdb's copy, which holds only in-frame ones; the method was immunoSEQ multiplex PCR. This sample carries 150,000 to 200,000 clones, about 72% of them seen once, and the ten largest clones take roughly a sixth. This CDR3 contains 15 residues. Trimming removed 8 bases from V and 5 bases from J; junction bases left unmatched: 8. Per the germline V gene, CDR1 is LNHDA and CDR2 is SQIVND (reference sequence).

The origin of this receptor is a woman in her forties or fifties who had recovered from COVID-19. The chain uses TRBV19 and TRBJ2-5; 13 bases map to TRBD2. Sequenced material: PBMCs or T cells enriched from blood (not recorded which). The CDR3 sequence is CASRTSGSRVETQYF. The CDR3 DNA is TGTGCCAGTCGGACTAGCGGGAGTAGAGTGGAGACCCAGTACTTC.